Below, one T cell receptor beta chain is given with its context. This clonotype has only a few counts. The target of this receptor is not known. Base qualities are not at hand, and no much larger clone is one base apart. The sample is drawn from a study of T cell repertoires in cytomegalovirus infection (dated by TCRdb to about 2019). A note on the overall study: The HLA type of each donor mattered for the analysis, because public TCR beta signatures pointed to carriage of CMV infection along with the matching HLA type. General findings and caveats noted by the study authors: The ex vivo response was dominated by HLA-C-restricted CMV-specific TCR beta clonotypes, which also provided the single most frequent clonotype in two of eight donors. Cumulative frequency of public TCR beta family members discriminated carriers of CMV infection plus the relevant HLA type in this cohort and an independent approximately 350-donor cohort.

V is pared back by 1 base and J by 0 bases, with 15 bases lying between the germline termini. CDR1 LNHDA and CDR2 SQIVND are derived from the germline V gene (reference sequence). From cysteine to phenylalanine, the CDR3 is 17 amino acids long. The sequence is cut down to CDR3 DNA, 51 bases in frame from base 1. TCRdb lists the instrument as Illumina HiSeq 1500. TCRdb reworked the public reads: Q25 trimming with fastp, MiXCR clone assembly, productive beta chains retained. Rows merge per CDR3 protein into single entries with the most common DNA and genes. This sample comprises roughly 720,000 distinct CDR3 sequences, 35% of them detected only once. Of the sample, about 2.8% is held by the ten largest clones.

The sequencing input was PBMCs. The TCR sequence derives from a human donor in good health (CMV status not recorded). Some clones in this sample may be carry-over from other donors' samples. The rearrangement combines TRBV19 with TRBJ1-2; a weak D assignment points to TRBD1 (5 bases agree). The bases read TGTGCCAGTAGTATAGCGGGGGGTCCCCCGGCTAACTATGGCTACACCTTC. It encodes CASSIAGGPPANYGYTF.